The rows below give T cell receptor beta chains drawn from one sample of a study of graft-versus-host responses after intestinal transplantation. Only in-frame clones appear in the TCRdb table, and some are missing; sequencing was by immunoSEQ multiplex PCR. This sample has some 10,000 clones, with nearly 80% found just once. Sequenced material: ileum tissue, taken roughly 530 days after intestinal transplant. The receptor set was obtained from a human patient who received an intestinal transplant, so some T cells may come from the graft donor. Both conserved end residues are part of each CDR3. Each record gives: CDR3 DNA, CDR3 protein, clone size, V gene, D gene, J gene. D genes are given only for firm matches. Not all rows give a size; the values are once, few, many and, for expanded clones, a class.

CDR3 DNA: TGTGCCAGCAGCCCACAGGGGGCATGGACAGAAGCTTTCTTT; CDR3 protein: CASSPQGAWTEAFF; clone size: NA; V gene: TRBV14; D gene: TRBD1; J gene: TRBJ1-1
CDR3 DNA: TGCAGCGTTAGGAACACCGGGGAGCTGTTTTTT; CDR3 protein: CSVRNTGELFF; clone size: NA; V gene: TRBV29-1; D gene: NA; J gene: TRBJ2-2
CDR3 DNA: TGTGCCAGCTCGCTGGACAGAGCTCACACTGAAGCTTTCTTT; CDR3 protein: CASSLDRAHTEAFF; clone size: NA; V gene: TRBV18; D gene: NA; J gene: TRBJ1-1
CDR3 DNA: TGTGCCAGCAGTTTCTATCCGGCGGGAGCCTACGAGCAGTACTTC; CDR3 protein: CASSFYPAGAYEQYF; clone size: NA; V gene: TRBV28; D gene: TRBD2; J gene: TRBJ2-7
CDR3 DNA: TGTGCCAGCAGCGTAGCATCGGGACAGTACACAGATACGCAGTATTTT; CDR3 protein: CASSVASGQYTDTQYF; clone size: NA; V gene: TRBV9; D gene: TRBD1; J gene: TRBJ2-3
CDR3 DNA: TGTGCCAGCAGCGAACAGGGCACGGGTGAGCAGTTCTTC; CDR3 protein: CASSEQGTGEQFF; clone size: NA; V gene: TRBV7-2; D gene: NA; J gene: TRBJ2-1
CDR3 DNA: TGTGCCAGCAAAAGGATACAGGGGGAATCGGGCTACACCTTC; CDR3 protein: CASKRIQGESGYTF; clone size: NA; V gene: TRBV6-1; D gene: TRBD1; J gene: TRBJ1-2
CDR3 DNA: TGTGCCAGCAGCCAAGTAAGGCGCGGGAGGGACTCCGAGCAGTACTTC; CDR3 protein: CASSQVRRGRDSEQYF; clone size: NA; V gene: TRBV4-2; D gene: TRBD2; J gene: TRBJ2-7
CDR3 DNA: TGCAGCGTGGGGACAGGGCACGAGCAGTACTTC; CDR3 protein: CSVGTGHEQYF; clone size: NA; V gene: TRBV29-1; D gene: TRBD1; J gene: TRBJ2-7
CDR3 DNA: TGTGCCAGTAGCAATTTACGAGGGTCTGGGGCCAACGTCCTGACTTTC; CDR3 protein: CASSNLRGSGANVLTF; clone size: NA; V gene: TRBV19; D gene: NA; J gene: TRBJ2-6
CDR3 DNA: TGTGCCAGCAGCTTATCGGGTTTTTCGAACACTGAAGCTTTCTTT; CDR3 protein: CASSLSGFSNTEAFF; clone size: few; V gene: TRBV7-8; D gene: NA; J gene: TRBJ1-1
CDR3 DNA: TGTGCCAGCAGTGACCTTACTAGCGGGACCTACAATGAGCAGTTCTTC; CDR3 protein: CASSDLTSGTYNEQFF; clone size: NA; V gene: TRBV2; D gene: TRBD2; J gene: TRBJ2-1
CDR3 DNA: TGCGCCAGCAGCATTAGCGGGAGAGTTTTTTCGGCCAAAAACATTCAGTACTTC; CDR3 protein: CASSISGRVFSAKNIQYF; clone size: once; V gene: TRBV4-1; D gene: TRBD2; J gene: TRBJ2-4
CDR3 DNA: TGTGCCAGCAGCTTGATGGGCCCTGACTATGGCTACACCTTC; CDR3 protein: CASSLMGPDYGYTF; clone size: few; V gene: TRBV11-3; D gene: NA; J gene: TRBJ1-2
CDR3 DNA: TGTGCCAGCAGTGCTAGCGGGAGGGCCCTGGGCAATGAGCAGTTCTTC; CDR3 protein: CASSASGRALGNEQFF; clone size: NA; V gene: TRBV6-1; D gene: TRBD2; J gene: TRBJ2-1
CDR3 DNA: TGTGCCAGCAGATCGGACGGCCTCTACGAGCAGTACTTC; CDR3 protein: CASRSDGLYEQYF; clone size: once; V gene: TRBV2; D gene: NA; J gene: TRBJ2-7
CDR3 DNA: TGTGCCAGCAGAGAAGGCGGTAGTTACAATGAGCAGTTCTTC; CDR3 protein: CASREGGSYNEQFF; clone size: NA; V gene: TRBV27; D gene: NA; J gene: TRBJ2-1
CDR3 DNA: TGCGCCAGCAGCTCCAGGGGCTACGAGCAGTACTTC; CDR3 protein: CASSSRGYEQYF; clone size: NA; V gene: TRBV5-1; D gene: NA; J gene: TRBJ2-7
CDR3 DNA: TGTGCCAGTAGTATAGATCAGGTGGGAAGGACAGATACGCAGTATTTT; CDR3 protein: CASSIDQVGRTDTQYF; clone size: NA; V gene: TRBV19; D gene: NA; J gene: TRBJ2-3
CDR3 DNA: TGTGCCAGCAGCCCCGGACAGGGGCCGAACAATGAGCAGTTCTTC; CDR3 protein: CASSPGQGPNNEQFF; clone size: NA; V gene: TRBV4-2; D gene: TRBD1; J gene: TRBJ2-1
CDR3 DNA: TGTGCCAGCAGCTTCGAGGGGGCGCGTGGAAACACCATATATTTT; CDR3 protein: CASSFEGARGNTIYF; clone size: NA; V gene: TRBV11-2; D gene: TRBD1; J gene: TRBJ1-3
CDR3 DNA: TGTGCCAGCTCAGGGGGCTGGTACACTGAAGCTTTCTTT; CDR3 protein: CASSGGWYTEAFF; clone size: NA; V gene: TRBV25-1; D gene: TRBD1; J gene: TRBJ1-1
CDR3 DNA: TGTGCCATCAGACCCGGGACTAGCGGGGTTTACGAGCAGTACTTC; CDR3 protein: CAIRPGTSGVYEQYF; clone size: once; V gene: TRBV10-3; D gene: TRBD2; J gene: TRBJ2-7
CDR3 DNA: TGTGCCAGCAGCCATTGGACACTCGTAGGCCTCCCCATAGGTGCTGAGCAGTTCTTC; CDR3 protein: CASSHWTLVGLPIGAEQFF; clone size: NA; V gene: TRBV4-2; D gene: NA; J gene: TRBJ2-1
CDR3 DNA: TGTGCCAGCAGTATGGCGGACGACGGAAAGTGGGAGCAGTTCTTC; CDR3 protein: CASSMADDGKWEQFF; clone size: medium-sized; V gene: TRBV6-1; D gene: NA; J gene: TRBJ2-1
CDR3 DNA: TGTGCCAGTAGTATCGGGGGTCTTGCGGGGGTCTACAATGAGCAGTTCTTC; CDR3 protein: CASSIGGLAGVYNEQFF; clone size: NA; V gene: TRBV19; D gene: TRBD2; J gene: TRBJ2-1
CDR3 DNA: TGTGCCAGCAGCGACAGCTCTGGAAACACCATATATTTT; CDR3 protein: CASSDSSGNTIYF; clone size: NA; V gene: TRBV9; D gene: NA; J gene: TRBJ1-3
CDR3 DNA: TGTGCCAGCAGCCCGGGACAGTTTCAGCCCCAGCATTTT; CDR3 protein: CASSPGQFQPQHF; clone size: NA; V gene: TRBV6-1; D gene: TRBD1; J gene: TRBJ1-5
CDR3 DNA: TGTGCCAGCAGCTTCGCAGGGATCAACTATGGCTACACCTTC; CDR3 protein: CASSFAGINYGYTF; clone size: NA; V gene: TRBV7-9; D gene: NA; J gene: TRBJ1-2
CDR3 DNA: TGCGCCAGCAGCCAAGATGGGGGTGGCTACACCTTC; CDR3 protein: CASSQDGGGYTF; clone size: NA; V gene: TRBV4-3; D gene: NA; J gene: TRBJ1-2
CDR3 DNA: TGTGCCAGCAGTCGCGACGGTGGATTCTATGGCTACACCTTC; CDR3 protein: CASSRDGGFYGYTF; clone size: NA; V gene: TRBV28; D gene: NA; J gene: TRBJ1-2
CDR3 DNA: TGTGCCAGCAGTGAATGGGATTCCTTAGGATACGAGCAGTACTTC; CDR3 protein: CASSEWDSLGYEQYF; clone size: NA; V gene: TRBV25-1; D gene: NA; J gene: TRBJ2-7
CDR3 DNA: TGCGCCAGCAGTCAATCTCCCCGGGTGAGGAGCTCCTACAATGAGCAGTTCTTC; CDR3 protein: CASSQSPRVRSSYNEQFF; clone size: NA; V gene: TRBV23-1; D gene: NA; J gene: TRBJ2-1
CDR3 DNA: TGTGCCAGCAGAACGTTAGGCAGCAATCAGCCCCAGCATTTT; CDR3 protein: CASRTLGSNQPQHF; clone size: NA; V gene: TRBV5-6; D gene: NA; J gene: TRBJ1-5
CDR3 DNA: TGCGCCAGCAGCGGTGGTGGGAGGGGGAATGAAAAACTGTTTTTT; CDR3 protein: CASSGGGRGNEKLFF; clone size: NA; V gene: TRBV5-1; D gene: NA; J gene: TRBJ1-4
CDR3 DNA: TGTGCCAGCAGCTTAGCAGGCAGGGGGTATGGCTACACCTTC; CDR3 protein: CASSLAGRGYGYTF; clone size: few; V gene: TRBV28; D gene: TRBD1; J gene: TRBJ1-2
CDR3 DNA: TGTGCCAGCAGCCGACGGGGAACTACCTACGAGCAGTACTTC; CDR3 protein: CASSRRGTTYEQYF; clone size: NA; V gene: TRBV28; D gene: NA; J gene: TRBJ2-7
CDR3 DNA: TGTGCCAGCAGCTTGTTCCAGGGGGCATGGGATACGCAGTATTTT; CDR3 protein: CASSLFQGAWDTQYF; clone size: NA; V gene: TRBV5-4; D gene: TRBD1; J gene: TRBJ2-3
CDR3 DNA: TGTGCCAGCAGTCCGACCGTGAACACTGAAGCTTTCTTT; CDR3 protein: CASSPTVNTEAFF; clone size: NA; V gene: TRBV6-5; D gene: NA; J gene: TRBJ1-1
CDR3 DNA: TGTGCCAGTAGTATGGGGGACAACTCTGGAAACACCATATATTTT; CDR3 protein: CASSMGDNSGNTIYF; clone size: few; V gene: TRBV19; D gene: NA; J gene: TRBJ1-3
CDR3 DNA: TGTGCCAGCAGGGCGTCTAGCACAGATACGCAGTATTTT; CDR3 protein: CASRASSTDTQYF; clone size: NA; V gene: TRBV6-5; D gene: NA; J gene: TRBJ2-3
CDR3 DNA: TGCGCCAGCAGCCAAGTCTCGGGGGCCGAAGCTTTCTTT; CDR3 protein: CASSQVSGAEAFF; clone size: NA; V gene: TRBV4-1; D gene: NA; J gene: TRBJ1-1